The present entry profiles one TCR beta chain with its context. What it binds is unknown. The data derive from a study of cytomegalovirus exposure and HLA in healthy donors. The wider study: Findings of an earlier analysis included 90 million to 120 million unique TCR beta sequences from 170 million or so T cells. In an early release, HLA-typed donors contributed tens of millions of unique TCR sequences. Study-wide results and limits: The authors enumerated 164 TCR beta chains as linked to cytomegalovirus. Owing to their indistinguishability, certain V segments, notably TRBV6-2 and TRBV6-3, were excluded.

Germline trimming cut 5 bases from V and 8 bases from J; bases unmatched to any gene: 6. CDR1 is WNHNN, CDR2 SYGVQD, per germline (reference sequence). There are 15 residues in the CDR3. Vbeta (60) and Jbeta (13) primers were used in the PCR. Assay used: immunoSEQ multiplex PCR; TCRdb lists only in-frame clones, some missing. In the table there are roughly 200,000 clones, 75% to 90% of which are singletons. V and J are TRBV10-1 and TRBJ2-1, with 13 bases fitting TRBD2. Sequencing was performed on PBMCs. This receptor was obtained from a woman aged 30 to 39 in good health and CMV-seronegative. The CDR3 bases are TGCGCCAGCAGTACCGGGACTAGCGGGATAGATGAGCAGTTCTTC. This gives the protein CASSTGTSGIDEQFF.